The T cell receptor (beta chain) described here comes from a study of OX40 agonist ivuxolimab in advanced cancers. The CDR3 is 13 amino acids. With 5 bases removed from V and 1 base from J, the gap between germline ends came to 8 bases. In germline, CDR1 is ENHRY, CDR2 SYGVKD. The method was immunoSEQ multiplex PCR; TCRdb's version includes in-frame clones alone and lacks a portion of them. The table records 90,000 or so clones, roughly 89% of them present only once. Study-wide results and caveats: Both blood CD4+ and CD8+ T cells showed clonal growth by week 6 at 0.1 to 3.0 mg/kg.

There are a few counts of this clone. Its specificity is unknown. The chain links TRBV10-3 to TRBJ1-1, with a tentative D call TRBD1 (5 bases). The source of this sequence is an adult with an advanced solid tumor such as melanoma, head and neck, liver or kidney cancer. The material sequenced was CD4+ or CD8+ T cells sorted from blood, taken in a trial of the OX40 agonist ivuxolimab. CDR3 nucleotide sequence: TGTGCCATCAGTCGGCAGGGGAACACTGAAGCTTTCTTT. Translation: CAISRQGNTEAFF.